The rows below give T cell receptor beta chains drawn from one sample of a study of CD8 T cells in ankylosing spondylitis. TCRdb processed the 5' RACE reads anew with MiXCR; each CDR3 protein has one entry. Here the sample spans hundreds of thousands of distinct CDR3 sequences, about 12% being singletons. Source material: blood, either unsorted or a sorted T cell fraction (not recorded which). The receptors were gathered from a male donor with ankylosing spondylitis. Both conserved end residues are part of each CDR3. Each record gives: J gene, D gene, V gene, clone size, CDR3 protein, CDR3 DNA. D genes are given only for firm matches. For some rows the clone size is stated as once, few or many, or as a class when expanded; others skip it.

j_call: TRBJ2-5; d_call: -; v_call: TRBV12-3/TRBV12-4; clone_size: many; cdr3_aa: CASSSAIQETQYF; cdr3_nt: TGTGCCAGCAGTTCGGCCATCCAAGAGACCCAGTACTTC
j_call: TRBJ1-2; d_call: TRBD1; v_call: TRBV7-9; clone_size: few; cdr3_aa: CASNPGQGANGYTF; cdr3_nt: TGTGCCAGCAACCCGGGACAGGGGGCAAATGGCTACACCTTC
j_call: TRBJ2-7; d_call: -; v_call: TRBV20-1; clone_size: -; cdr3_aa: CSARKPRDFYEQHF; cdr3_nt: TGCAGTGCTAGAAAACCCCGGGACTTCTACGAGCAGCACTTC
j_call: TRBJ2-1; d_call: TRBD2; v_call: TRBV5-1; clone_size: -; cdr3_aa: CASSLILAGSGDEQFF; cdr3_nt: TGCGCCAGCAGCCTCATTCTAGCGGGCTCGGGGGATGAGCAGTTCTTC
j_call: TRBJ2-5; d_call: -; v_call: TRBV4-3; clone_size: few; cdr3_aa: CASSQDRWQLQETQYF; cdr3_nt: TGCGCCAGCAGCCAAGATCGCTGGCAGCTTCAAGAGACCCAGTACTTC
j_call: TRBJ2-2; d_call: -; v_call: TRBV7-2; clone_size: few; cdr3_aa: CASSRVTAAGELFF; cdr3_nt: TGTGCCAGCAGCCGCGTTACAGCAGCCGGGGAGCTGTTTTTT
j_call: TRBJ2-3; d_call: -; v_call: TRBV20-1; clone_size: many; cdr3_aa: CSAWQGTRYTQYF; cdr3_nt: TGCAGTGCGTGGCAGGGAACCCGATATACGCAGTATTTT
j_call: TRBJ1-4; d_call: -; v_call: TRBV7-2; clone_size: -; cdr3_aa: CASSPGPSTNEKLFF; cdr3_nt: TGTGCCAGCAGCCCGGGGCCTTCAACTAATGAAAAACTGTTTTTT
j_call: TRBJ2-1; d_call: -; v_call: TRBV6-2/TRBV6-3; clone_size: few; cdr3_aa: CASSTFKADGNEQFF; cdr3_nt: TGTGCCAGCAGTACGTTCAAGGCCGACGGAAATGAGCAGTTCTTC
j_call: TRBJ2-3; d_call: -; v_call: TRBV11-3; clone_size: -; cdr3_aa: CASSERVTDTQYF; cdr3_nt: TGTGCCAGCAGCGAAAGAGTCACAGATACGCAGTATTTT
j_call: TRBJ1-1; d_call: TRBD1; v_call: TRBV5-1; clone_size: few; cdr3_aa: CASSWGQPFTEAFF; cdr3_nt: TGCGCCAGCAGCTGGGGACAGCCGTTCACTGAAGCTTTCTTT
j_call: TRBJ1-1; d_call: -; v_call: TRBV20-1; clone_size: few; cdr3_aa: CSARGPRNTEAFF; cdr3_nt: TGCAGTGCTAGAGGTCCCAGGAACACTGAAGCTTTCTTT
j_call: TRBJ1-2; d_call: TRBD1; v_call: TRBV4-2; clone_size: many; cdr3_aa: CASSQAGQELLYGYTF; cdr3_nt: TGTGCCAGCAGCCAAGCCGGACAGGAGCTTCTCTATGGCTACACCTTC
j_call: TRBJ1-6; d_call: TRBD1; v_call: TRBV4-3; clone_size: -; cdr3_aa: CASSQRLTGMADSPLHF; cdr3_nt: TGCGCCAGCAGCCAGAGATTGACAGGGATGGCGGATTCACCCCTCCACTTT
j_call: TRBJ2-5; d_call: TRBD2; v_call: TRBV9; clone_size: many; cdr3_aa: CASSFPGGKTQYF; cdr3_nt: TGTGCCAGCAGCTTCCCGGGGGGAAAGACCCAGTACTTC